This T cell receptor (beta chain) originates from a study of blood T cell repertoires in COVID-19. Data came from immunoSEQ multiplex PCR; TCRdb stores just in-frame clones and leaves some out. Here the sample spans approximately 220,000 clones, roughly 83% being singletons. The CDR3 covers 17 residues. Germline V gene sequence: CDR1 SGHTA, CDR2 FQGNSA. Trimming took 5 bases from V and 0 from J, leaving 17 bases between them. The chain uses TRBV7-2 and TRBJ2-1; perhaps TRBD2 as D (7 bases). The source material was PBMCs or T cells enriched from blood (not recorded which). This clonotype was obtained from a woman in her 40s with acute COVID-19. CDR3 protein: CASSPRGAGSSYNEQFF. In DNA, the CDR3 is TGTGCCAGCAGCCCCCGGGGGGCGGGGAGCTCCTACAATGAGCAGTTCTTC.